Each of the 30 T cell receptor beta chains below was sequenced from the same sample in a study of shared clonotypes between healthy human individuals. This table comes from immunoSEQ multiplex PCR, and its TCRdb copy is limited to in-frame clones, with some not included. There are a few hundred thousand clones in the sample; about 97% occur only once, and 0.32% lies in the top ten. The source material was memory CD8+ T cells sorted from blood. The subset was: CD45RO+ cells pooled with CCR7-negative TemRA cells. These receptors originate from a man younger than 45 in good health.

This chain connects TRBV19 to TRBJ1-1; perhaps TRBD1 as D (5 bases). V gave up 7 bases and J gave up 1 base, with 13 bases separating them. The CDR3 extends over 14 amino acids. Germline V gene sequence: CDR1 LNHDA, CDR2 SQIVND (reference sequence). Written as DNA, the CDR3 is TGTGCCAGTATAAGGGGTCCCCAGAACACTGAAGCTTTCTTT. Residues: CASIRGPQNTEAFF.

The V gene is TRBV5-6, the J gene TRBJ1-2; D call uncertain. Germline CDR1 SGHDT, CDR2 YYEEEE. With 4 bases removed from V and 0 bases from J, the gap between germline ends came to 13 bases. The CDR3 is 15 amino acids. Here the CDR3 reads CASSPDVRANYGYTF. CDR3 nucleotide sequence: TGTGCCAGCAGCCCAGACGTTAGGGCTAACTATGGCTACACCTTC. The full variable domain, in which reference TRBV5-6 and TRBJ1-2 provide the parts outside the CDR3, is DAGVTQSPTHLIKTRGQQVTLRCSPKSGHDTVSWYQQALGQGPQFIFQYYEEEERQRGNFPDRFSGHQFPNYSSELNVNALLLGDSALYLCASSPDVRANYGYTFGSGTRLTVV.

CDR3 in amino acids: CASSDLRRGHNSPLHF. The CDR3 DNA sequence: TGTGCCAGCAGTGACCTTCGCAGGGGGCATAATTCACCCCTCCACTTT. The chain combines TRBV25-1 with TRBJ1-6; 8 bases map to TRBD1. The CDR3 is 16 residues long. Trimming took 3 bases from V and 5 from J; bases not matched to a gene: 6. From germline, CDR1 is MGHDK and CDR2 SYGVNS.

In nucleotides, the CDR3 is TGTGCCATCAGTGAAGGGCCGCATGGCTACACCTTC. Amino acid sequence: CAISEGPHGYTF. J is TRBJ1-2 and V is TRBV10-3; D not resolved. The CDR3 spans 12 residues. V lost 3 bases and J 6 bases, leaving 8 bases between the germline ends. Germline CDR1 reads ENHRY; CDR2 reads SYGVKD.

On this clone itself: At one end the junction does not follow the germline gene, possibly because of a read error. This rearrangement joins TRBV7-9 to TRBJ1-3, with unresolved D. The CDR3 is made up of 16 amino acids. Per the germline V gene, CDR1 is SEHNR and CDR2 is FQNEAQ (reference sequence). CDR3 coding DNA: TGTACCAGCAGCCAGTCGCCAGCGAGCTCTGGAAACACCATATATTTT. Its protein is CTSSQSPASSGNTIYF.

This clone was observed a single time. The rearrangement links TRBV11-3 to TRBJ2-5; D gene uncertain. CDR3 length: 12 residues. Per germline, CDR1 SGHNT and CDR2 YENEEA. Trimming cost V 1 base and J 5 bases, with 5 bases left between them. The CDR3 loop is CASSLVGETQYF. CDR3 bases: TGTGCCAGCAGCTTAGTGGGGGAGACCCAGTACTTC.

The rearrangement joins TRBV29-1 to TRBJ1-2; 10 nucleotides line up with TRBD1. The germline CDR1 and CDR2 sequences are SQVTM and ANQGSEA. With 4 bases clipped from V and 5 bases from J, the junction kept 1 base outside the gene matches. The CDR3 spans 12 residues. The CDR3, as DNA: TGCAGCGTTGGGGACAGGGGTTATGGCTACACCTTC. Its protein is CSVGDRGYGYTF.

CDR3 coding DNA: TGTGCCCAAGGGCGAGTGGCCTCACTAGCGGAGAGCTACGAGCAGTACTTC. Its translation is CAQGRVASLAESYEQYF. The rearrangement uses TRBV5-4 and TRBJ2-7, with 8 positions matching TRBD2. The V and J ends lost 10 bases and 3 bases, in that order; junction bases with no gene match: 21. This CDR3 spans 17 amino acids. CDR1 is SGHNT, CDR2 YYREEE, per germline (reference sequence).

This sequence joins TRBV5-1 and TRBJ2-1; TRBD2 aligns across 8 bases. The CDR3 spans 16 residues. Unmatched junction bases numbered 8, after V lost 4 bases and J lost 2 bases. CDR1 is SGHRS and CDR2 is YFSETQ in the germline V gene. The CDR3 loop reads CASSPRVLAAYNEQFF. CDR3 nucleotides: TGCGCCAGCAGCCCAAGAGTACTAGCGGCCTACAATGAGCAGTTCTTC. Looking up the rest from reference TRBV5-1 and TRBJ2-1 gives the full variable domain: KAGVTQTPRYLIKTRGQQVTLSCSPISGHRSVSWYQQTPGQGLQFLFEYFSETQRNKGNFPGRFSGRQFSNSRSEMNVSTLELGDSALYLCASSPRVLAAYNEQFFGPGTRLTVL.

The chain is built from TRBV18 and TRBJ1-3; D uncertain. The CDR3 spans 15 residues. Germline CDR1 reads KGHSH; CDR2 reads LQKENI. V shed 3 bases and J shed 0 bases, with 9 bases lying between them. The CDR3 protein is CASSPSAGSGNTIYF. The CDR3 coding sequence is TGTGCCAGCTCACCGTCTGCAGGCTCTGGAAACACCATATATTTT.

Turning to this clone: Different DNA sequences within this sample yield the same CDR3. CDR3 amino acids: CAISESGEQYF. In DNA form, the CDR3 reads TGTGCCATCAGTGAGTCGGGTGAGCAGTACTTC. V gene TRBV10-3 combines with J gene TRBJ2-7; D remains unclear. The CDR3 extends over 11 amino acids. V shed 0 bases and J shed 7 bases, with 4 bases lying between them. Germline assignment: CDR1 ENHRY and CDR2 SYGVKD.

Worth noting for this clone: Other DNA sequences in the sample encode the same CDR3. This chain links TRBV5-1 with TRBJ2-7; 9 nucleotides align to TRBD1. Germline values: CDR1 SGHRS, CDR2 YFSETQ. With 0 bases clipped from V and 3 bases from J, the junction kept 1 base outside the gene matches. The CDR3 is made up of 14 amino acids. The CDR3 DNA is TGCGCCAGCAGCTTGGGACAGGGGGGCTACGAGCAGTACTTC. It translates to CASSLGQGGYEQYF.

The chain joins TRBV18 to TRBJ2-3; tentative D call: TRBD1 (5 bases). Trimming removed 8 bases at V and 2 bases at J, with 14 bases between. The CDR3 extends over 14 amino acids. Per the germline V gene, CDR1 is KGHSH and CDR2 is LQKENI. The CDR3 loop reads CASTDTTPTDTQYF. The CDR3 DNA sequence: TGTGCCAGCACGGACACCACCCCCACAGATACGCAGTATTTT. The full variable domain, rest sourced from reference TRBV18 and TRBJ2-3, is NAGVMQNPRHLVRRRGQEARLRCSPMKGHSHVYWYRQLPEEGLKFMVYLQKENIIDESGMPKERFSAEFPKEGPSILRIQQVVRGDSAAYFCASTDTTPTDTQYFGPGTRLTVL.

The chain uses TRBV7-9 and TRBJ1-2; TRBD1 matches at 11 bases. Germline CDR1 SEHNR, CDR2 FQNEAQ (reference sequence). Trimming at V came to 5 bases and at J to 5 bases, leaving 4 bases not matched to a gene. This CDR3 comprises 14 residues. CDR3 in amino acids: CASSPGTGGYGYTF. The DNA of the CDR3 is TGTGCCAGCAGCCCCGGGACAGGGGGTTATGGCTACACCTTC.

The J gene is TRBJ2-3, the V gene TRBV9; D unresolved. Per germline, CDR1 SGDLS and CDR2 YYNGEE. V was shortened by 0 bases and J by 3 bases, with 8 bases between the two germline ends. This CDR3 region has 14 residues. Here the CDR3 DNA reads TGTGCCAGCAGCGTAGCCAAAGGGACAGATACGCAGTATTTT. Its translation is CASSVAKGTDTQYF.

This rearrangement joins TRBV5-1 to TRBJ2-2, with TRBD2 matching 8 bases. The CDR3 contains 18 residues. V lost 0 bases and J lost 6; bases outside the gene matches: 13. Germline assignment: CDR1 SGHRS and CDR2 YFSETQ. CDR3 nucleotides: TGCGCCAGCAGCTTGGTCCCTCGAAGCGGGAGCGGGGCCGGGGAGCTGTTTTTT. Translation: CASSLVPRSGSGAGELFF.

The J gene is TRBJ2-1, the V gene TRBV7-9, with 7 bases matching TRBD2. Trimming took 2 bases from V and 3 from J; bases not matched to a gene: 1. Per germline, CDR1 SEHNR and CDR2 FQNEAQ (reference sequence). The CDR3 loop spans 14 amino acids. The CDR3 protein is CASSLLAGYNEQFF. In DNA, the CDR3 is TGTGCCAGCAGCTTATTAGCGGGCTACAATGAGCAGTTCTTC. Full variable domain (rest looked up from reference TRBV7-9 and TRBJ2-1): DTGVSQNPRHKITKRGQNVTFRCDPISEHNRLYWYRQTLGQGPEFLTYFQNEAQLEKSRLLSDRFSAERPKGSFSTLEIQRTEQGDSAMYLCASSLLAGYNEQFFGPGTRLTVL.

This sequence joins TRBV5-1 and TRBJ2-7, with 9 positions matching TRBD2. The V gene end was trimmed by 4 bases and the J gene end by 2 bases; junction bases not matched to a gene: 10. The CDR3 totals 16 residues. The germline gives CDR1 SGHRS, CDR2 YFSETQ. The CDR3 DNA is TGCGCCAGCAGCCCCGAGAGGACTAGCGCCGCCTACGAGCAGTACTTC. Amino acids: CASSPERTSAAYEQYF.

V is TRBV2 and J is TRBJ2-2; TRBD1 matches 7 bases. This CDR3 is 14 amino acids long. The V gene end was trimmed by 6 bases and the J gene end by 8 bases; junction bases not matched to a gene: 9. From germline, CDR1 is SNHLY and CDR2 FYNNEI. The CDR3 spells CASRNRGPLGELFF. CDR3 DNA sequence: TGTGCCAGCAGAAACAGGGGCCCTCTGGGGGAGCTGTTTTTT.

V usage is TRBV6-5 and J usage is TRBJ1-6, with D perhaps matching TRBD1 (6 bases). The CDR3 is 13 amino acids. V lost 6 bases and J lost 6, with 9 bases in between. From germline, CDR1 is MNHEY and CDR2 SVGAGI. This CDR3 is CASRDSLNSPLHF. For the CDR3, the DNA is TGTGCCAGCAGGGACAGTCTTAATTCACCCCTCCACTTT.

In this sample, this clone turned up once. The V gene is TRBV28, the J gene TRBJ2-7; 8 nucleotides align to TRBD1. Germline loops: CDR1 MDHEN, CDR2 SYDVKM. The J segment lost 2 bases and the V segment lost 6 bases, leaving 9 bases of the junction unmatched. The CDR3 length is 15 residues. CDR3 residues: CASRPTAGQAYEQYF. The CDR3 bases are TGTGCCAGCAGACCAACTGCGGGACAGGCCTACGAGCAGTACTTC.

This sequence joins TRBV12-2 and TRBJ2-7; the D call in the table, TRBD2, was not verified against the DNA. TRBV12-2 counts as a pseudogene. The CDR3 runs 13 residues. The CDR3 loop is CASRLGLAYEQYF. CDR3 in DNA: TGTGCAAGTCGCTTGGGACTAGCCTACGAGCAGTACTTC.

The V gene is TRBV27, the J gene TRBJ2-1; 8 bases map to TRBD2. This CDR3 comprises 14 residues. The V gene end was trimmed by 5 bases and the J gene end by 6 bases; junction bases not matched to a gene: 6. Germline-derived CDR1 and CDR2 are MNHEY and SMNVEV (reference sequence). CDR3 in amino acids: CASSTSRGGNEQFF. The DNA for the CDR3 is TGTGCCAGCAGTACATCTCGGGGGGGCAATGAGCAGTTCTTC.

This chain connects TRBV10-3 to TRBJ1-1; no firm D call. CDR3 length: 14 residues. V gave up 0 bases and J gave up 6 bases, with 11 bases separating them. Germline V gene lookup returns CDR1 ENHRY and CDR2 SYGVKD. The CDR3 region has the DNA TGTGCCATCAGTGAGTCGGCCAAGGGAGCTGAAGCTTTCTTT. It is translated as CAISESAKGAEAFF.

This chain uses TRBV19 with TRBJ2-7; 9 nucleotides match TRBD1. Per the germline V gene, CDR1 is LNHDA and CDR2 is SQIVND (reference sequence). The CDR3 consists of 15 residues. Trimming cost V 5 bases and J 2 bases; bases outside gene matches: 7. This CDR3 is CASSAPGQGTYEQYF. The CDR3 DNA follows: TGTGCCAGTAGTGCCCCGGGACAGGGTACCTACGAGCAGTACTTC.

The chain combines TRBV5-1 with TRBJ2-1; D gene unclear. Trimming removed 0 bases at V and 2 bases at J, with 9 bases between. Germline V CDR1 and CDR2: SGHRS, YFSETQ. The length of the CDR3 is 15 residues. The DNA of the CDR3 is TGCGCCAGCAGCTTGGCCGGCAACGCCTACAATGAGCAGTTCTTC. This translates into CASSLAGNAYNEQFF. Complete variable domain (other parts from reference TRBV5-1 and TRBJ2-1): KAGVTQTPRYLIKTRGQQVTLSCSPISGHRSVSWYQQTPGQGLQFLFEYFSETQRNKGNFPGRFSGRQFSNSRSEMNVSTLELGDSALYLCASSLAGNAYNEQFFGPGTRLTVL.

The chain recombines TRBV27 with TRBJ2-7; 10 bases agree with TRBD2. This CDR3 has 12 residues. Unmatched junction bases numbered 3, after V lost 8 bases and J lost 5 bases. The germline gives CDR1 MNHEY, CDR2 SMNVEV (reference sequence). CDR3 loop: CASLSGRNEQYF. For the CDR3, the DNA is TGTGCCAGCCTTAGCGGGAGGAACGAGCAGTACTTC.

A word on this clone: This same CDR3 is encoded by further DNA sequences in the sample. The chain couples TRBV28 to TRBJ2-7, with 10 bases fitting TRBD1. Germline CDR1 reads MDHEN; CDR2 reads SYDVKM. With 3 bases clipped from V and 2 bases from J, the junction kept 4 bases outside the gene matches. The CDR3 has 15 residues. For the CDR3, the DNA is TGTGCCAGCAGTTTGCCCGGGACAGGGGCCTACGAGCAGTACTTC. Amino acid sequence: CASSLPGTGAYEQYF.

The chain recombines TRBV4-1 with TRBJ2-5; possibly TRBD1 for D (6 bases). V was trimmed by 0 bases and J by 5 bases, leaving 7 bases between them. Germline V CDR1 and CDR2: MGHRA, YSYEKL. The length of the CDR3 is 13 residues. CDR3 sequence (DNA): TGCGCCAGCAGCCAAGAAAGGGGGGAGACCCAGTACTTC. Protein product: CASSQERGETQYF.

The CDR3 nucleotides are TGTGCCAGCAGTTACTATAAGAATGAGCAGTTCTTC. Amino acid sequence: CASSYYKNEQFF. This sequence joins TRBV6-6 and TRBJ2-1; D is uncertain. V lost 1 base and J 7 bases, leaving 5 bases between the germline ends. The germline V gene has CDR1 MNHNY and CDR2 SVGAGI (reference sequence). The CDR3 is 12 residues long.